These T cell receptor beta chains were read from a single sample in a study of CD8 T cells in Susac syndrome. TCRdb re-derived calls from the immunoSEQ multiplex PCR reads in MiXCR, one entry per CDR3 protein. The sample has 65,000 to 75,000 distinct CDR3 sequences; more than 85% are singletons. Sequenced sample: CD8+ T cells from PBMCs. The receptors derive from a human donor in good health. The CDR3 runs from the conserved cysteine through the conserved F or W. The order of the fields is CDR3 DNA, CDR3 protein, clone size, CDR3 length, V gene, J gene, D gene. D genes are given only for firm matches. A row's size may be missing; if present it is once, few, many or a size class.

CDR3nt: TGTGCCAGCTCACCCCCAAGCGGGGGGGACAATGAGCAGTTCTTC
CDR3aa: CASSPPSGGDNEQFF
abundance: .
len: 15
v_gene: TRBV18
j_gene: TRBJ2-1
d_gene: TRBD2

CDR3nt: TGTGCCAGCAGCCAAGAACGTAACTCCTACGAGCAGTACTTC
CDR3aa: CASSQERNSYEQYF
abundance: few
len: 14
v_gene: TRBV3-1
j_gene: TRBJ2-7
d_gene: .

CDR3nt: TGTGCCAGCAGCCCGTATCGACAGGGGACCTACGAGCAGTACTTC
CDR3aa: CASSPYRQGTYEQYF
abundance: .
len: 15
v_gene: TRBV7-2
j_gene: TRBJ2-7
d_gene: TRBD1

CDR3nt: TGCGCCAGCAGCCAAGCCTCAGAGTACGAGCAGTACTTC
CDR3aa: CASSQASEYEQYF
abundance: .
len: 13
v_gene: TRBV4-1
j_gene: TRBJ2-7
d_gene: .

CDR3nt: TGTGCCACCCGGACCAGGGGGCCTCAAGAGACCCAGTACTTC
CDR3aa: CATRTRGPQETQYF
abundance: .
len: 14
v_gene: TRBV28
j_gene: TRBJ2-5
d_gene: TRBD1

CDR3nt: TGTGCCAGCAGTCCGGACCCCCGTGAGGCCGGGGAGCTGTTTTTT
CDR3aa: CASSPDPREAGELFF
abundance: .
len: 15
v_gene: TRBV9
j_gene: TRBJ2-2
d_gene: .

CDR3nt: TGTGCCAGCAGCTTATCGGGGGCTGGAGATACGCAGTATTTT
CDR3aa: CASSLSGAGDTQYF
abundance: once
len: 14
v_gene: TRBV7-9
j_gene: TRBJ2-3
d_gene: .

CDR3nt: TGCGCCAGCAGCCAAGACAGGGCACACACCATATATTTT
CDR3aa: CASSQDRAHTIYF
abundance: .
len: 13
v_gene: TRBV4-3
j_gene: TRBJ1-3
d_gene: .

CDR3nt: TGTGCCACCAGTGATCTCGACAGGGGGCTCCTTCGCTACACCTTC
CDR3aa: CATSDLDRGLLRYTF
abundance: once
len: 15
v_gene: TRBV24-1
j_gene: TRBJ1-2
d_gene: TRBD1

CDR3nt: TGTGCCAGCAGGGGCAGGAGCCTTGACGAGCAGTACTTC
CDR3aa: CASRGRSLDEQYF
abundance: .
len: 13
v_gene: TRBV27
j_gene: TRBJ2-7
d_gene: .

CDR3nt: TGTGCCAGCAGCCTTACCTATAGCGGGTCGGACTACAATGAGCAGTTCTTC
CDR3aa: CASSLTYSGSDYNEQFF
abundance: .
len: 17
v_gene: TRBV28
j_gene: TRBJ2-1
d_gene: TRBD2

CDR3nt: TGTGCCAGCAGCTTGGAATCACAGGGAGTCCCCTACGAGCAGTACTTC
CDR3aa: CASSLESQGVPYEQYF
abundance: .
len: 16
v_gene: TRBV5-6
j_gene: TRBJ2-7
d_gene: .

CDR3nt: TGTGCCAGTGGGGGGGTAAGGCGAATGAACACTGAAGCTTTCTTT
CDR3aa: CASGGVRRMNTEAFF
abundance: once
len: 15
v_gene: TRBV19
j_gene: TRBJ1-1
d_gene: .

CDR3nt: TGTGCCAGCAGCTTAGAGACACCAGGATCCCTCAATGAGCAGTTCTTC
CDR3aa: CASSLETPGSLNEQFF
abundance: .
len: 16
v_gene: TRBV7-6
j_gene: TRBJ2-1
d_gene: .

CDR3nt: TGCGCCAGCACCTCTAGGACAGGGAACACCGGGGAGCTGTTTTTT
CDR3aa: CASTSRTGNTGELFF
abundance: .
len: 15
v_gene: TRBV4-1
j_gene: TRBJ2-2
d_gene: TRBD1

CDR3nt: TGCGCCAGCACCCCCCCCCAGGGGTACGAGCAGTACTTC
CDR3aa: CASTPPQGYEQYF
abundance: .
len: 13
v_gene: TRBV5-1
j_gene: TRBJ2-7
d_gene: .

CDR3nt: TGCGCCAGCAGCTCATTACTCATGAACACTGAAGCTTTCTTT
CDR3aa: CASSSLLMNTEAFF
abundance: .
len: 14
v_gene: TRBV5-1
j_gene: TRBJ1-1
d_gene: .

CDR3nt: TGTGCCAGCGGCTGGACAGGGGTCCTCAACTATGGCTACACCTTC
CDR3aa: CASGWTGVLNYGYTF
abundance: .
len: 15
v_gene: TRBV12-3/TRBV12-4
j_gene: TRBJ1-2
d_gene: TRBD1

CDR3nt: TGTGCCAGCAGCCCGACGGAGGGAGGGTTCACAGATACGCAGTATTTT
CDR3aa: CASSPTEGGFTDTQYF
abundance: .
len: 16
v_gene: TRBV7-8
j_gene: TRBJ2-3
d_gene: TRBD2

CDR3nt: TGTGCCAGCACCCCCGGGGCGGGGGGGTCCACAGATACGCAGTATTTT
CDR3aa: CASTPGAGGSTDTQYF
abundance: .
len: 16
v_gene: TRBV9
j_gene: TRBJ2-3
d_gene: TRBD2

CDR3nt: TGCGCCAGCAGCTCCGGACAGGGCCGTCAAGAGACCCAGTACTTC
CDR3aa: CASSSGQGRQETQYF
abundance: .
len: 15
v_gene: TRBV5-1
j_gene: TRBJ2-5
d_gene: TRBD1

CDR3nt: TGTGCCAGCAGTGGATTCGTGGGGGAGTCCGGGGAGCTGTTTTTT
CDR3aa: CASSGFVGESGELFF
abundance: .
len: 15
v_gene: TRBV7-9
j_gene: TRBJ2-2
d_gene: .

CDR3nt: TGTGCCAGCAGCTTAGGGGTCTCTAGCTCCTATAATTCACCCCTCCACTTT
CDR3aa: CASSLGVSSSYNSPLHF
abundance: .
len: 17
v_gene: TRBV12-3/TRBV12-4
j_gene: TRBJ1-6
d_gene: .

CDR3nt: TGTGCCAGTACCGTGGGGAGGAACACTGAAGCTTTCTTT
CDR3aa: CASTVGRNTEAFF
abundance: once
len: 13
v_gene: TRBV3-1
j_gene: TRBJ1-1
d_gene: .

CDR3nt: TGTGCCTCCGAGGGGGATCTCACAGATACGCAGTATTTT
CDR3aa: CASEGDLTDTQYF
abundance: .
len: 13
v_gene: TRBV7-9
j_gene: TRBJ2-3
d_gene: .

CDR3nt: TGTGCCAGCAGTGGATTTGGCGCCGGGGAGCTGTTTTTT
CDR3aa: CASSGFGAGELFF
abundance: .
len: 13
v_gene: TRBV25-1
j_gene: TRBJ2-2
d_gene: .